One and the same sample provided the 4 T cell receptor beta chains below, sequenced in a study of blood T cell repertoires in COVID-19. Sequenced by immunoSEQ multiplex PCR; TCRdb stores in-frame clones only, minus some. Among under 300,000 clones listed, approximately 86% were seen once. Sequencing input: PBMCs or T cells enriched from blood (not recorded which). The receptor source for this set is a woman in her 30s who had recovered from COVID-19.

The J gene is TRBJ2-3, the V gene TRBV27; maybe TRBD1 (7 bases). V lost 10 bases and J 2 bases, leaving 19 bases between the germline ends. The CDR3 extends over 15 amino acids. Germline V gene data show CDR1 as MNHEY and CDR2 as SMNVEV (reference sequence). This CDR3 reads CATHQGGLATDTQYF. Here the CDR3 DNA reads TGTGCCACCCACCAGGGGGGCCTTGCCACAGATACGCAGTATTTT.

The chain carries TRBV7-9 and TRBJ1-3; 10 positions match TRBD1. CDR1 is SEHNR, CDR2 FQNEAQ, per germline (reference sequence). J gave up 9 bases and V 6 bases, and 11 bases lay outside the gene matches. This CDR3 spans 15 amino acids. The CDR3 bases are TGTGCCAGCAGGCCCGACAGGGGGCCCCTATCCACCATATATTTT. Amino acid sequence: CASRPDRGPLSTIYF.

Notes on this clone: The junction and the germline gene differ at one end; a read error may be behind it. This chain uses TRBV9 with TRBJ2-7, with D possibly matching TRBD2 (5 bases). Germline CDR1 and CDR2: SGDLS and YYNGEE. The CDR3 length is 14 residues. CDR3 loop: CASSPGLFSHEQYF. The CDR3 nucleotides are TGTGCCAGCAGCCCCGGACTCTTCTCCCACGAGCAGTACTTC.

The rearrangement links TRBV5-4 to TRBJ2-1; 8 bases line up with TRBD2. Looked up from germline, CDR1 is SGHNT and CDR2 is YYREEE (reference sequence). The CDR3 consists of 15 residues. The trim removed 0 bases at V and 5 bases at J, leaving 4 bases unmatched. This CDR3 is CASSLELAEHNEQFF. The DNA for the CDR3 is TGTGCCAGCAGCTTGGAACTAGCGGAACACAATGAGCAGTTCTTC.